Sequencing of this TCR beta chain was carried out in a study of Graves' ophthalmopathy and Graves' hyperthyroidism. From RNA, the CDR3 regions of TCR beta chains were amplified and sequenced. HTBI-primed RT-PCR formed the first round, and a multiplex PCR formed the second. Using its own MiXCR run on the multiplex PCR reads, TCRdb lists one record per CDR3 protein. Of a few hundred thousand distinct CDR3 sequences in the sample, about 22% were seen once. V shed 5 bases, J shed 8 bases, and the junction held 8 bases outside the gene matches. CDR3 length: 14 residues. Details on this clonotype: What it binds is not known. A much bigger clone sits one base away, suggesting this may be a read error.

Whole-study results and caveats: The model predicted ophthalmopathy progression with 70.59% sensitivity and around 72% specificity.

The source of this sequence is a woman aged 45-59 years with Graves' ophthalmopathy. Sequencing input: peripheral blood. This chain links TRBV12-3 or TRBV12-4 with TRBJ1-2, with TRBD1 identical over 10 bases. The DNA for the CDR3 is TGTGCCAGCAGTGCCGACAGGGGGCACGGGGGCTACACCTTC. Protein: CASSADRGHGGYTF.